A selection of T cell receptor beta chains follows, all from one sample in a study of early T cells in non-severe SARS-CoV-2 infection. From the 5' RACE reads, TCRdb called clonotypes with MiXCR, one entry per CDR3 protein. This sample has 90,000 to 100,000 distinct CDR3 sequences; under 15% occur once, and the top ten carry over 2%. Sequencing was performed on whole blood. All receptors derive from an adult who was a healthcare worker with PCR-confirmed SARS-CoV-2 infection or an uninfected control (not recorded which). Both conserved end residues are part of each CDR3. The order of the fields is J gene, V gene, CDR3 protein.

j_gene: TRBJ2-2; v_gene: TRBV7-2; CDR3aa: CASSLVPGVGAGELFF
j_gene: TRBJ2-3; v_gene: TRBV28; CDR3aa: CASSLGGPRGDTQYF
j_gene: TRBJ1-1; v_gene: TRBV7-9; CDR3aa: CASPNSTGMTEAFF
j_gene: TRBJ2-3; v_gene: TRBV20-1; CDR3aa: CSASLLAGVTDTQYF
j_gene: TRBJ1-4; v_gene: TRBV29-1; CDR3aa: CSARTVINEKLFF
j_gene: TRBJ2-7; v_gene: TRBV6-5; CDR3aa: CASGTGYGYEQYF
j_gene: TRBJ2-7; v_gene: TRBV4-1; CDR3aa: CASSPQVHASSYEQYF
j_gene: TRBJ2-1; v_gene: TRBV20-1; CDR3aa: CSARVLSGGTYNEQFF
j_gene: TRBJ2-2; v_gene: TRBV29-1; CDR3aa: CSVDLTGNTGELFF
j_gene: TRBJ2-2; v_gene: TRBV12-3/TRBV12-4; CDR3aa: CASSKAGKTNTGELFF
j_gene: TRBJ2-1; v_gene: TRBV20-1; CDR3aa: CSATRLAGNEQFF
j_gene: TRBJ2-3; v_gene: TRBV7-2; CDR3aa: CASSSRGDTQYF
j_gene: TRBJ1-4; v_gene: TRBV6-2/TRBV6-3; CDR3aa: CASSHFDRLNEKLFF
j_gene: TRBJ2-1; v_gene: TRBV6-4; CDR3aa: CASSDEAGEYNEQFF
j_gene: TRBJ1-1; v_gene: TRBV5-1; CDR3aa: CASSPGTGGYNTEAFF
j_gene: TRBJ2-7; v_gene: TRBV20-1; CDR3aa: CSADRDRETYEQYF
j_gene: TRBJ2-2; v_gene: TRBV11-2; CDR3aa: CASSSTSDRLSPTGELFF
j_gene: TRBJ1-2; v_gene: TRBV18; CDR3aa: CASADLTGSQGGYTF
j_gene: TRBJ1-2; v_gene: TRBV28; CDR3aa: CASGRLHGFAF
j_gene: TRBJ2-7; v_gene: TRBV20-1; CDR3aa: CSAIPPVGTGSDEQYF
j_gene: TRBJ2-3; v_gene: TRBV25-1; CDR3aa: CASSGRLGGDTQYF
j_gene: TRBJ2-2; v_gene: TRBV6-5; CDR3aa: CASRAPRGANTGELFF
j_gene: TRBJ1-6; v_gene: TRBV10-3; CDR3aa: CAISDPGSDSPLHF
j_gene: TRBJ1-4; v_gene: TRBV7-9; CDR3aa: CASRNTGALFF
j_gene: TRBJ1-2; v_gene: TRBV7-3; CDR3aa: CASSLSRQGSYGYTF
j_gene: TRBJ2-1; v_gene: TRBV6-2/TRBV6-3; CDR3aa: CASTLSGGAPQFF
j_gene: TRBJ2-7; v_gene: TRBV4-1; CDR3aa: CASSQVDRGRLDEQYF
j_gene: TRBJ1-1; v_gene: TRBV6-6; CDR3aa: CASSYVGETEAFF
j_gene: TRBJ2-2; v_gene: TRBV19; CDR3aa: CASSDRGGELFF
j_gene: TRBJ2-1; v_gene: TRBV20-1; CDR3aa: CSASLGLAYNEQFF
j_gene: TRBJ2-3; v_gene: TRBV11-2; CDR3aa: CASSTSLGQGRDTQYF
j_gene: TRBJ2-7; v_gene: TRBV19; CDR3aa: CASSGQPGQGLASAYEQYF
j_gene: TRBJ2-5; v_gene: TRBV4-2; CDR3aa: CASSPQTGPQETQYF
j_gene: TRBJ1-2; v_gene: TRBV6-5; CDR3aa: CASSTGGPNYGYTF
j_gene: TRBJ2-2; v_gene: TRBV7-9; CDR3aa: CASSPGTGELFF
j_gene: TRBJ2-3; v_gene: TRBV11-2; CDR3aa: CASSGGADTQYF
j_gene: TRBJ1-2; v_gene: TRBV9; CDR3aa: CASSVGAYYGYTF
j_gene: TRBJ2-7; v_gene: TRBV18; CDR3aa: CASSTDSGGSYEQYF
j_gene: TRBJ1-1; v_gene: TRBV7-2; CDR3aa: CASSFNRQNTEAFF
j_gene: TRBJ2-1; v_gene: TRBV3-1; CDR3aa: CASSQDIPSSYNEQFF
j_gene: TRBJ2-3; v_gene: TRBV24-1; CDR3aa: CATSDLRGRGTDTQYF
j_gene: TRBJ2-6; v_gene: TRBV28; CDR3aa: CAISLLQGNSGSDVLTF
j_gene: TRBJ2-2; v_gene: TRBV7-2; CDR3aa: CASSLAGLAPGGELFF
j_gene: TRBJ1-2; v_gene: TRBV7-9; CDR3aa: CASSLAPSHYGYTF
j_gene: TRBJ1-2; v_gene: TRBV29-1; CDR3aa: CSVYVGVSPYGYTF
j_gene: TRBJ2-1; v_gene: TRBV5-1; CDR3aa: CASSPGLAGSAHEQFF
j_gene: TRBJ1-1; v_gene: TRBV3-1; CDR3aa: CASSRNTRTEAFF
j_gene: TRBJ2-5; v_gene: TRBV7-2; CDR3aa: CASSPGQVETQYF